This TCR beta chain was obtained from a study of T cell responses to AZD1222 COVID-19 vaccine. Study observations and caveats: None of the repertoires were sampled until the peak T cell response had passed.

The CDR3 totals 14 residues. V shed 5 bases and J 5 bases; nucleotides not matched to a gene: 9. From germline, CDR1 is MDHEN and CDR2 SYDVKM. On this clone: The antigen is not known.

Sequencing was performed with immunoSEQ multiplex PCR; in TCRdb, only in-frame clones are kept and a portion is missing. The sample shows tens of thousands of clones, 75% to 95% of them seen only once. The specimen was peripheral blood, collected 28 days after the second AZD1222 dose. This clonotype was sampled from an adult who received the AZD1222 COVID-19 vaccine. The V and J genes are TRBV28 and TRBJ2-7, with 7 bases fitting TRBD2. The CDR3 is CASSPGGSDDEQYF. CDR3 DNA sequence: TGTGCCAGCAGTCCGGGAGGCTCGGATGACGAGCAGTACTTC.